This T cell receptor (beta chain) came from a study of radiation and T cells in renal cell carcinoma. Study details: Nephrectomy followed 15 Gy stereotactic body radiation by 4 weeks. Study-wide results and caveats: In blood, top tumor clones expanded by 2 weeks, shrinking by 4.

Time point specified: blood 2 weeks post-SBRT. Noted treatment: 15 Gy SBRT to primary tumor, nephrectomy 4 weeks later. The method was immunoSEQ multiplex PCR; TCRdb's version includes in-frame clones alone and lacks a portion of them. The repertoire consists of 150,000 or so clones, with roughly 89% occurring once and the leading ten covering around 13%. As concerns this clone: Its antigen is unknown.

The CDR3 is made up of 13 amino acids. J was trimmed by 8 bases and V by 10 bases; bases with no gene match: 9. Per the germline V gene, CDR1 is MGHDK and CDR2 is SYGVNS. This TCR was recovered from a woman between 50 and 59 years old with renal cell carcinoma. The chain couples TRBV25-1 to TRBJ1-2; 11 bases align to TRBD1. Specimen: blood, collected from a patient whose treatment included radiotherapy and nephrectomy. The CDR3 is CATADRGLGGYTF. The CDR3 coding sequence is TGTGCCACCGCGGACAGGGGGCTTGGCGGCTACACCTTC.